This TCR beta chain is drawn from a study of shared clonotypes between healthy human individuals (dated by TCRdb to the early 2020s). Turning to the overall study: A couple of women and a few men aged 18 to 49 years were included in the cohort. Libraries were prepared and TCR repertoires were sequenced by different laboratories using diverse techniques, in order to increase sequencing depth and limit assay-specific biases. For each donor, CD4 naive and CD4 memory were each run on three plates, CD8 naive on two plates, and CD8 memory on one plate. The study deeply sequenced blood TCR repertoires of about 5 healthy adults to estimate repertoire size and the extent of clonotype sharing between individuals. Between about 0.85 and 8.9 billion PBMCs per donor were obtained by leukapheresis.

The donors were healthy, HIV-negative adults with no recently reported acute infections or vaccinations. All donors were Caucasian adults living in Nashville, Tennessee, USA. Magnetic negative selection was used to enrich CD4+ T cells, after which naive cells were positively selected on CD45RA and the negative fraction became the memory subset. Blood was obtained by leukapheresis, after which PBMCs were separated by Ficoll-Histopaque density gradient centrifugation and cryopreserved in liquid nitrogen vapor phase. Purity and quantity of every magnetically sorted T cell population were checked by analytical flow cytometry. Each sorted fraction had its genomic DNA isolated and then quantified by UV absorbance on a Nanodrop 2000c. Using the deep immunoSEQ assay, multiplex PCR amplified TCR CDR3 regions from genomic DNA. Extracted genomic DNA from each cell subset was spread evenly across all wells of several immunoSEQ 96-well plates, with each plate serving as a replicate. For sorted subsets, about 0.2 ug genomic DNA, equal to tens of thousands of T cell genomes, was loaded into each replicate PCR. Purified libraries were measured with a Qubit 3.0 fluorometer, size-checked on a Bioanalyzer 2100, and measured again with the KAPA Library Quantification kit. A separate single-read 150-cycle Illumina NextSeq 550 flow cell was used to sequence each immunoSEQ 96-well plate. As for the original processing: Because the immunoSEQ output included only junctional sequences and no quality scores, the filtering could not be the same as the filtering used for full-length reads. Sequences were annotated with PyIR, a Python wrapper for IgBLAST v1.9, and V/J genes and CDR3 were assigned using IMGT germline references. Any read was removed if the V/J assignment was weak (E-value above 1e-6), the CDR3 was missing, or the read contained stop codons, out-of-frame junctions, or ambiguous translated residues. V3J clonotypes were defined as sequences sharing the same inferred V gene, J gene, and CDR3 amino acid sequence. Percentage overlap between repertoires was calculated by dividing the number of shared unique clonotypes by the size of the smaller repertoire. Three approaches were used to assess repertoire richness: RTK rarefaction, the Chao1 estimator, and Recon v2.1 estimates of unobserved clonotypes. Generation probabilities were computed with OLGA for all TCRbeta clonotypes obtained by the gDNA method from a handful of donors. In TCRdb, the immuneACCESS table is reduced to in-frame sequences with V and J assigned. These tables do not hold every clone; where another copy was compared, an unresolved V gene accounts for under half, and the others remain unexplained. For V, J and clone size, that table is used; D and trimming come from the DNA. This sample is represented by hundreds of thousands of clones; around 73% of them were singletons. Together, the top ten hold roughly 2% of the sample.

The paper as a whole reports these results and caveats: Higher generation probabilities were observed for clonotypes shared by all four sorted-subset donors than for non-shared clonotypes. Even with the large sequencing depth, rarefaction of the sorted-subset datasets indicated that sequencing was incomplete. Naive subsets generally had larger estimated clonotype richness than memory subsets did. Sampling was limited to blood, and TCR repertoires in tissue likely differ from TCR repertoires in blood. Pairwise subsampling indicated that sequencing depth was expected to affect the degree of clonotype sharing among donors. The small number of donors limited the genetic and exposure-history diversity represented. Across a few donors, around 5.4% of naive CD4, 3% to 3.5% of naive CD8, 2.3% of memory CD4, and 0.4% of memory CD8 clonotypes were shared.

Concerning this clone: No cognate antigen has been identified for it. One base away there is no much larger clone; base qualities are not given.

CDR1 SGHRS and CDR2 YFSETQ were looked up in the germline V gene. The CDR3 covers 15 residues, taking in both the cysteine and the phenylalanine. Just CDR3 DNA is preserved here, 45 bases in frame from base 1. V and J are trimmed by 6 bases and 5 bases, and the gene matches miss 7 bases of the junction. The sequenced sample was memory CD4+ T cells sorted from blood. The intended sense of this specimen's cell subset or site label: CD45RA-negative fraction. The receptor comes from a woman younger than 45 in good health. Rearrangement joined TRBV5-1 to TRBJ2-1, with 11 bases matching TRBD2. The nucleotide sequence reads as follows: TGCGCCAGCACCTACGGGACTAGCGGAAACAATGAGCAGTTCTTC. Translated, it reads CASTYGTSGNNEQFF.